This record looks at one T cell receptor (beta chain) sequence and its context. The antigen is undetermined. This entry is derived from a study of T cell responses to AZD1222 COVID-19 vaccine. The V gene lost 5 bases and the J gene lost 4 bases, with 15 bases spanning the gap. The CDR3 has 15 amino acids. CDR1 and CDR2 (germline): MNHEY, SVGAGI. The assay was immunoSEQ multiplex PCR, and TCRdb's table has in-frame clones only and misses some. Of 100,000 to 150,000 clones listed, 75% to 90% are singletons. General study results and limits: Females outnumbered males among donors, who were mostly white British; clonal diversity was possibly underestimated. Dominant CD4 TCR responses targeted spike regions 160-218 and 743-854. Epitopes outside B.1.351 and B.1.1.7 mutated regions reportedly drew nearly half of spike TCRs.

The V and J genes are TRBV6-5 and TRBJ1-5; D is undetermined. This specimen was peripheral blood, taken on day 0 of AZD1222 vaccination. This receptor was obtained from an adult in good health. The CDR3 region has the DNA TGTGCCAGCAGTCCTCACGACCGGGAGAATCAGCCCCAGCATTTT. It encodes CASSPHDRENQPQHF.